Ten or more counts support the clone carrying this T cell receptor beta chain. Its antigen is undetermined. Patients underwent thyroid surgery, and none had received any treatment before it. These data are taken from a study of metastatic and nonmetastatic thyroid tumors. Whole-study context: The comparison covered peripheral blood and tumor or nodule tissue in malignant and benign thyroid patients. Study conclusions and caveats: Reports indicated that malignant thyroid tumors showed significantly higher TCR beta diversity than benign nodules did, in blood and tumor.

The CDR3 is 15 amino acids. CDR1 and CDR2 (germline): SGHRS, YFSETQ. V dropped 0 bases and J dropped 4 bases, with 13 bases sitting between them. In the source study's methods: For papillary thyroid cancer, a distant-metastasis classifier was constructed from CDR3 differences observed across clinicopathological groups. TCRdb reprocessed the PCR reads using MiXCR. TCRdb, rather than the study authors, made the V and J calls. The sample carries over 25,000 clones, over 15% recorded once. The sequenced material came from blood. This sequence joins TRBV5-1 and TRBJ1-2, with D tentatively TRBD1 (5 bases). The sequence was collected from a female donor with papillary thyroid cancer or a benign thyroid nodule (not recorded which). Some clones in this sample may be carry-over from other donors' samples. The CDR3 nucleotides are TGCGCCAGCAGCTTGGGGCAGGGAGGGCCCTATGGCTACACCTTC. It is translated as CASSLGQGGPYGYTF.